This record concerns one T cell receptor beta chain sequence. The data belong to a study of blood T cell repertoires in COVID-19. Whole-study context: Acute-phase and convalescent COVID-19 samples originated in the United States, Italy and Spain. From T cells, B-cell-depleted T cells, or PBMCs came the material, which was cDNA or gDNA.

CDR3 length: 15 residues. The V gene's germline CDR1 is SGHRS and CDR2 YFSETQ. Trimming cost V 5 bases and J 1 base, with 12 bases left between them. Authors' processing steps: Reference gene primer amplification gave estimated nucleated cell counts. Measured with immunoSEQ multiplex PCR; TCRdb has only the in-frame clones, and not every one. V, J and clone size derive from that table, while D and trimming were established from the DNA sequence. The sample yields under 150,000 clones, around 86% seen once. Sequenced sample: peripheral blood. The chain employs TRBV5-1 and TRBJ2-2; D is ambiguous. The clonotype was recovered from an older man with acute or convalescent COVID-19. CDR3 sequence reads: CASRAAGLNTGELFF. Written as DNA, the CDR3 is TGCGCCAGCAGAGCTGCCGGTCTGAACACCGGGGAGCTGTTTTTT.